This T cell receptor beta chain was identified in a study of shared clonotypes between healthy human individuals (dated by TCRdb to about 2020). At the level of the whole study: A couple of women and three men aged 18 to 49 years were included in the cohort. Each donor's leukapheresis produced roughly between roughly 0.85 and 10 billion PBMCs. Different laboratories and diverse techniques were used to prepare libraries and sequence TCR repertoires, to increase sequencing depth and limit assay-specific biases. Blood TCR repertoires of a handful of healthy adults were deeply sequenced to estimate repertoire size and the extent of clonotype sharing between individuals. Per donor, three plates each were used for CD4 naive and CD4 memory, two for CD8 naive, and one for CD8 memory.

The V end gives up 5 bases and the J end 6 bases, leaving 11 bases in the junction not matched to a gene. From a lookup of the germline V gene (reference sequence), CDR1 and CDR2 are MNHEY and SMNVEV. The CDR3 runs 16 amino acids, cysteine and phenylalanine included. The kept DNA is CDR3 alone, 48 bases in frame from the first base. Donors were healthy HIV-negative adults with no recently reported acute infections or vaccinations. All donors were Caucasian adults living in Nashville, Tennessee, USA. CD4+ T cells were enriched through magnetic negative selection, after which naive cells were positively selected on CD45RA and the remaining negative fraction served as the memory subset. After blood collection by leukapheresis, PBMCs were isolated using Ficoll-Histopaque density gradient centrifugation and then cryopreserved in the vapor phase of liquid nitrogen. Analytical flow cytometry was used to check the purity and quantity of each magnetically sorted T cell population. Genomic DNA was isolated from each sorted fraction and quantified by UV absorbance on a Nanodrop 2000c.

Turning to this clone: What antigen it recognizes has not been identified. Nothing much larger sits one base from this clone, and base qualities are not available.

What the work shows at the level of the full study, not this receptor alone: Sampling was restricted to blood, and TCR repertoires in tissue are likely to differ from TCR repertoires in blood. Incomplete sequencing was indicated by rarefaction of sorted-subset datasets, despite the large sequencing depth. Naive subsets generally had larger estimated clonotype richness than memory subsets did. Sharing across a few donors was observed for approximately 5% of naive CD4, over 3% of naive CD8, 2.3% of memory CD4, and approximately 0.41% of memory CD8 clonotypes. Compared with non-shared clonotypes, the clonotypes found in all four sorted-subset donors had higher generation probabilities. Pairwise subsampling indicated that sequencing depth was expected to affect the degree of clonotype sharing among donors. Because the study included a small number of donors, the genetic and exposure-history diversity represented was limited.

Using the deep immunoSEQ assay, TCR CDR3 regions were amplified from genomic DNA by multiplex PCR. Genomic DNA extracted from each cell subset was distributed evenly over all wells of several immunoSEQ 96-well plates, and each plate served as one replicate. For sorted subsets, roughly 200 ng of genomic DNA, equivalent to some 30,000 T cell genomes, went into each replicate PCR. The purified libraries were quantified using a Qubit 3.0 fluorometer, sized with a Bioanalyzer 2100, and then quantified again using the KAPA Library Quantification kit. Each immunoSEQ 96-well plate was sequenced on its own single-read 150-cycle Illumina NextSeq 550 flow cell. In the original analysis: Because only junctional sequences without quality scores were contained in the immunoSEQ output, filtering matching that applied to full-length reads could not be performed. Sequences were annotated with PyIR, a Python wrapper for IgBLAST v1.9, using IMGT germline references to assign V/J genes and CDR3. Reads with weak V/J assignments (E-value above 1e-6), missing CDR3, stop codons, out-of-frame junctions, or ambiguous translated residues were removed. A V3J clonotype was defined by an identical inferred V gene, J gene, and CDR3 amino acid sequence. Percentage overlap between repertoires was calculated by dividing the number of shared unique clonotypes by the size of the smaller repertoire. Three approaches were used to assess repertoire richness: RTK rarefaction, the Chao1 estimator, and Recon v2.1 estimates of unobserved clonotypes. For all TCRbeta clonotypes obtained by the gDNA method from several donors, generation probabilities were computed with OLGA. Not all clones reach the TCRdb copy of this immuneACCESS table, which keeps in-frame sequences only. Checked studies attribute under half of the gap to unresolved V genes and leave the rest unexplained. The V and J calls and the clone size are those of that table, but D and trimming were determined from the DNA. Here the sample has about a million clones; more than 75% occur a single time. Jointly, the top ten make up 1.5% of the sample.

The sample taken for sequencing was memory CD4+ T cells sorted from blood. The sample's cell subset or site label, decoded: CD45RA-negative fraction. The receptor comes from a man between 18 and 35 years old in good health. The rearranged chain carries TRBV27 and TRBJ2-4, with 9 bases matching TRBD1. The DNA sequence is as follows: TGTGCCAGCAGTATAAGGACAGGGGATGGGAGAAACATTCAGTACTTC. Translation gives CASSIRTGDGRNIQYF.